The source of this T cell receptor beta chain is a study of blood T cell repertoires in COVID-19. Study overall: From the United States, Italy and Spain came samples of acute and convalescent COVID-19. PBMCs, B-cell-depleted T cells, or T cells were the source of the cDNA or gDNA that made up the material.

The authors' processing: From reference gene primer amplification, estimates of nucleated cell counts were derived. Sequencing was performed with immunoSEQ multiplex PCR; in TCRdb, only in-frame clones are kept and a portion is missing. Clonal size and the V and J genes are those of that table, whereas D and trimming came from the DNA. The profile covers fewer than 250,000 clones, with approximately 88% appearing a single time and 5.5% to 8% taken by the ten largest. The length of the CDR3 is 15 residues. CDR1 is GTSNPN, CDR2 SVGIG, per germline (reference sequence). V lost 1 base, J lost 3 bases, and 6 bases stayed unmatched.

The V call is TRBV30, the J call TRBJ2-4; 7 nucleotides agree with TRBD1. Sequencing used peripheral blood. This TCR was recovered from a man aged 60 to 75 who had recovered from COVID-19. Here the CDR3 DNA reads TGTGCCTGGAGTGCAACAACAGGGGTCAAAAACATTCAGTACTTC. Translating gives CAWSATTGVKNIQYF. The full variable domain, its missing parts supplied by reference TRBV30 and TRBJ2-4, is SQTIHQWPATLVQPVGSPLSLECTVEGTSNPNLYWYRQAAGRGLQLLFYSVGIGQISSEVPQNLSASRPQDRQFILSSKKLLLSDSGFYLCAWSATTGVKNIQYFGAGTRLSVL.